These T cell receptor beta chains were read from a single sample in a study of cytomegalovirus exposure and HLA in healthy donors. Method: immunoSEQ multiplex PCR; TCRdb's copy keeps in-frame clones and lacks some. Here the sample spans approximately 99,000 clones, about four fifths being singletons. The sequenced sample was PBMCs. All receptors come from a male donor in good health and CMV-seropositive. The CDR3 runs from the conserved cysteine through the conserved F or W. The D gene is left open where the match is weak. The size entry is marked missing in some rows and otherwise reads once, few, many or a size class.

TRBV29-1	.	TRBJ2-3	.	TGCAGCGGGAGACAGGCAGATACGCAGTATTTT	CSGRQADTQYF
TRBV7-2	TRBD1	TRBJ1-1	.	TGTGCCAGCAGCTTAGTAGGGACAGCTGAAGCTTTCTTT	CASSLVGTAEAFF
TRBV28	TRBD1	TRBJ1-2	.	TGTGCCAGCAGTGGAGCTCGACAGGGCGGAGGCTATGGCTACACCTTC	CASSGARQGGGYGYTF
TRBV30	.	TRBJ1-6	.	TGTGCCTGGAGGCAGGGTAATTCACCCCTCCACTTT	CAWRQGNSPLHF
TRBV5-1	.	TRBJ2-2	few	TGCGCCAGCAGCTTCGGGGGAGAGGACACCGGGGAGCTGTTTTTT	CASSFGGEDTGELFF
TRBV19	.	TRBJ1-2	few	TGTGCCAGCCGAAATGACATCGACTATGGCTACACCTTC	CASRNDIDYGYTF
TRBV29-1	TRBD1	TRBJ2-7	.	TGCAGCACCTGGACAGGGTTTGAGCAGTACTTC	CSTWTGFEQYF
TRBV5-1	TRBD1	TRBJ1-3	.	TGCGCCAGCAGCCTCTTGGGGACAGGGAGGGACACCATATATTTT	CASSLLGTGRDTIYF
TRBV2	TRBD1	TRBJ1-2	.	TGTGCCAGCAGTGCTGCGGGGACAGGGAGGAATGGCTACACCTTC	CASSAAGTGRNGYTF
TRBV4-3	.	TRBJ1-2	.	TGCGCCAGCAGCCAATCACAGGTTTCTAACTATGGCTACACCTTC	CASSQSQVSNYGYTF
TRBV30	TRBD1	TRBJ2-7	few	TGTGCCTGGGACCGCAGGGGGTTCCACGAGCAGTACTTC	CAWDRRGFHEQYF
TRBV4-2	TRBD1	TRBJ2-7	once	TGTGCCAGCAGCGTTGGACAGGGCACCTACGAGCAGTACTTC	CASSVGQGTYEQYF
TRBV5-1	TRBD1	TRBJ2-1	.	TGCGCCAGCAGCTTGACAGGGGGCTCCTACAATGAGCAGTTCTTC	CASSLTGGSYNEQFF
TRBV4-2	TRBD2	TRBJ2-2	.	TGTGCCAGCAGCCAACCTAGCGGGGGGGCTGGGACCGGGGAGCTGTTTTTT	CASSQPSGGAGTGELFF
TRBV5-4	TRBD1	TRBJ1-6	few	TGTGCCAGCAGCTCACGGCCACAGGGGTATAATTCACCCCTCCACTTT	CASSSRPQGYNSPLHF
TRBV5-1	TRBD2	TRBJ2-3	few	TGCGCCAGCAGCTCCACATTTAGCGGGGAGGAGTATTTT	CASSSTFSGEEYF
TRBV9	.	TRBJ1-3	few	TGTGCCAGCAGCGTAGGGGGACTCGGAAACACCATATATTTT	CASSVGGLGNTIYF
TRBV10-2	TRBD1	TRBJ1-6	.	TGCGCCAGAACAGGGGAAAGCTCCTATAATTCACCCCTCCACTTT	CARTGESSYNSPLHF
TRBV5-6	TRBD2	TRBJ2-7	.	TGTGCCAGCAGCTCAACCGGGACTAGGTACGAGCAGTACTTC	CASSSTGTRYEQYF
TRBV7-2	.	TRBJ2-2	.	TGTGCCAGCAGCTTAGGAGGCGGCACCGGGGAGCTGTTTTTT	CASSLGGGTGELFF
TRBV7-2	TRBD1	TRBJ1-2	.	TGTGCCAGCAGCCAAAGGGGGCCGACGGGAACGGGCTACACCTTC	CASSQRGPTGTGYTF
TRBV5-1	.	TRBJ2-7	once	TGCGCCAGCAGCTTGGCAGCGGCCACCTACGAGCAGTACTTC	CASSLAAATYEQYF
TRBV5-1	TRBD2	TRBJ2-3	.	TGCGCCAGCAGGGTAGCGGGGGACCCCACAGATACGCAGTATTTT	CASRVAGDPTDTQYF
TRBV5-1	.	TRBJ2-4	.	TGCGCCAGCAGCTCGACTACCAACATTCAGTACTTC	CASSSTTNIQYF
TRBV7-3	.	TRBJ1-1	.	TGTGCCAGCAGCTTAACCGGGGGAGATAGCACTGAAGCTTTCTTT	CASSLTGGDSTEAFF
TRBV9	.	TRBJ1-1	.	TGTGCCAGCAGCCCTCGGACTGAAGCTTTCTTT	CASSPRTEAFF
TRBV7-3	.	TRBJ1-5	.	TGTGCCAGCAGCTTAACGGGAGAGGGTCAGCCCCAGCATTTT	CASSLTGEGQPQHF
TRBV9	.	TRBJ2-1	.	TGTGCCAGCAGCGTAACTAGGCTGGACGATGAGCAGTTCTTC	CASSVTRLDDEQFF
TRBV5-1	TRBD2	TRBJ2-2	.	TGCGCCAGCAGCTTGGGGGGGACTAGCGGAGGCGGGGAGCTGTTTTTT	CASSLGGTSGGGELFF
TRBV9	TRBD2	TRBJ2-1	.	TGTGCCAGCAGCGTAGTTAGCGGGGAGTCCTACAATGAGCAGTTCTTC	CASSVVSGESYNEQFF
TRBV19	TRBD1	TRBJ1-1	.	TGTGCCAGTATGAAGACAGGGCGGAAGAACACTGAAGCTTTCTTT	CASMKTGRKNTEAFF
TRBV7-3	TRBD2	TRBJ2-1	.	TGTGCCAGCAGCTTGGGGGGGAGGAACAATGAGCAGTTCTTC	CASSLGGRNNEQFF
TRBV5-6	TRBD1	TRBJ1-5	few	TGTGCCAGCAGCATGACAGGGAATCAGCCCCAGCATTTT	CASSMTGNQPQHF
TRBV27	TRBD1	TRBJ1-2	.	TGTGCCAGCAGTTTTGGGGACAGGCGGGATGGCTACACCTTC	CASSFGDRRDGYTF
TRBV6-5	.	TRBJ2-5	.	TGTGCCAGCAGTTACTCGCCCAGGGGAGAGACCCAGTACTTC	CASSYSPRGETQYF
TRBV6-4	.	TRBJ1-2	.	TGTGCCAGCAGTGACAGCAGGGCTGTCAGGCGAAACTATGGCTACACCTTC	CASSDSRAVRRNYGYTF
TRBV6-1	.	TRBJ1-5	.	TGTGCCAGCAGTGCGACAAATAATCAGCCCCAGCATTTT	CASSATNNQPQHF
TRBV7-2	.	TRBJ1-1	few	TGTGCCAGCAGCCCGAGGCGGACCCAGGGTGAAGCTTTCTTT	CASSPRRTQGEAFF
TRBV11-2	.	TRBJ2-1	once	TGTGCCAGCAACCCCACGGGAGACCCCTACAATGAGCAGTTCTTC	CASNPTGDPYNEQFF
TRBV7-2	.	TRBJ1-2	few	TGTGCCAGCAGCCAAGGCGAAGGGGCAAGTCGCTATGGCTACACCTTC	CASSQGEGASRYGYTF
TRBV18	TRBD1	TRBJ1-5	.	TGTGCCAGCTCACCACGGGGACAGGGGGGTCAGCCCCAGCATTTT	CASSPRGQGGQPQHF
TRBV13	TRBD1	TRBJ2-3	.	TGTGCCAGCAGCTTAGCCCCCAGTGAGGGGCAGGGGGCAGATACGCAGTATTTT	CASSLAPSEGQGADTQYF
TRBV30	TRBD1	TRBJ1-4	.	TGTGCCTGGAGTGGACACAGGGGACCTCAGGAAAAACTGTTTTTT	CAWSGHRGPQEKLFF
TRBV9	.	TRBJ2-1	.	TGTGCCAGCAGCGACCCCCCTTTTGACCGGGGATACAATGAGCAGTTCTTC	CASSDPPFDRGYNEQFF
TRBV6-4	.	TRBJ1-2	.	TGTGCCAGCAGTGCCCGGGAAGCTGGCTACGGCTACACCTTC	CASSAREAGYGYTF
TRBV5-1	.	TRBJ2-7	.	TGCGCCAGCAGCTTGGGCCCTAGGGCGGGGTCCTACGAGCAGTACTTC	CASSLGPRAGSYEQYF
TRBV4-2	.	TRBJ1-4	.	TGTGCCAGCAGCCAAGTTGAGGGTGGTGGGGAAAAACTGTTTTTT	CASSQVEGGGEKLFF
TRBV15	.	TRBJ1-4	once	TGTGCCACCAGTTGGGGCCAGGGTGAAAAACTGTTTTTT	CATSWGQGEKLFF
TRBV30	.	TRBJ2-3	.	TGTGCCTATCCGACTAGTGTCGATACGCAGTATTTT	CAYPTSVDTQYF
TRBV12-2	.	TRBJ1-5	few	TGTGCAAGTCGCTTACGCAGGGTTAGAAATCAGCCCCAGCATTTT	CASRLRRVRNQPQHF
TRBV7-3	.	TRBJ1-6	.	TGTGCCAGCAGCCAGGGTGGACCCCTCCACTTT	CASSQGGPLHF
TRBV9	TRBD2	TRBJ2-7	.	TGTGCCAGCAGCGTATCTGGTGCTAGCGGGGGGCGGCCCTACGAGCAGTACTTC	CASSVSGASGGRPYEQYF
TRBV12-5	TRBD1	TRBJ2-5	.	TGTGCTAGTGGTTTGGCCCCACCATCGGGACAGGGTGGTCAGACCCAGTACTTC	CASGLAPPSGQGGQTQYF
TRBV13	.	TRBJ2-7	.	TGTGCCAGCAGCTTATTCGGGAAGGACTACGAGCAGTACTTC	CASSLFGKDYEQYF
TRBV10-3	TRBD1	TRBJ1-1	.	TGTGCCATCAGTGCTACAGGGGGCGCAGGGGAAGCTTTCTTT	CAISATGGAGEAFF
TRBV29-1	TRBD2	TRBJ2-1	.	TGCAGCTTTCGGGGGGGCCAGGACAATGAGCAGTTCTTC	CSFRGGQDNEQFF
TRBV21-1	.	TRBJ2-2	.	TGTGCCAGCAACACCTCGCGGACACTAGCGGGGGGGGACACCGGGGAGCTGTTTTTT	CASNTSRTLAGGDTGELFF
TRBV30	TRBD1	TRBJ1-1	.	TGTGCCTGGACCCGTCCCGGGACAGGGTTCGAAGCTTTCTTT	CAWTRPGTGFEAFF